A single sample is the source of the 2 T cell receptor beta chains below, sequenced in a study of T cell responses to AZD1222 COVID-19 vaccine. Only in-frame clones appear in the TCRdb table, and some are missing; sequencing was by immunoSEQ multiplex PCR. The data contain tens of thousands of clones, over 70% of them seen just once; the ten biggest clones take up roughly 15%. The starting material was peripheral blood, obtained on day 0 of AZD1222 vaccination. The source of these receptors is an adult in good health.

This chain joins TRBV6-2 or TRBV6-3 and TRBJ2-7; D is ambiguous. Germline CDR1 reads MNHEY; CDR2 reads SVGEGT. There are 11 residues in the CDR3. Trimming cost V 5 bases and J 1 base, with 3 bases left between them. The CDR3 here is CASSVSYEQYF. CDR3 in DNA: TGTGCCAGCAGTGTATCCTACGAGCAGTACTTC.

The chain links TRBV9 to TRBJ2-5; D gene uncertain. Germline CDR1 is SGDLS and CDR2 is YYNGEE. V was cut by 0 bases and J by 6 bases, with 15 bases left in between. This CDR3 is built from 15 residues. CDR3 nucleotide sequence: TGTGCCAGCAGCGTAGAGGTGGTGGATTGGAAGACCCAGTACTTC. This sequence encodes CASSVEVVDWKTQYF. The entire variable domain, with the rest obtained from reference TRBV9 and TRBJ2-5, is as follows: DSGVTQTPKHLITATGQRVTLRCSPRSGDLSVYWYQQSLDQGLQFLIQYYNGEERAKGNILERFSAQQFPDLHSELNLSSLELGDSALYFCASSVEVVDWKTQYFGPGTRLLVL.